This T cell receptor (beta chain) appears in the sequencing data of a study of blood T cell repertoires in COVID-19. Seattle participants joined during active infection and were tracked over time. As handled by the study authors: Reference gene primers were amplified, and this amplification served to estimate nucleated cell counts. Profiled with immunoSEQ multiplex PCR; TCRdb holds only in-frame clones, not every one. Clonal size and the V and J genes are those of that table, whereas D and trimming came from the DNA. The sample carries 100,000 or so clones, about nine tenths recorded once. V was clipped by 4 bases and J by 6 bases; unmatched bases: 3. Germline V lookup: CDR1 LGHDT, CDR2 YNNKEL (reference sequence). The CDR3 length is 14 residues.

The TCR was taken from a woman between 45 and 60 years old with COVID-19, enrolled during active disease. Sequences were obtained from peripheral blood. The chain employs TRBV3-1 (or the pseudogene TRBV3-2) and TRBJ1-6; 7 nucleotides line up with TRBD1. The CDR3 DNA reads TGTGCCAGCAGCCGGGACAGCCTTAATTCACCCCTCCACTTT. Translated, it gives CASSRDSLNSPLHF.